This T cell receptor beta chain was identified in a study of T cell repertoires in cytomegalovirus infection (dated by TCRdb to about 2019). Notes on the research overall: Donor HLA type was relevant to the analysis, because carriage of CMV infection together with the matching HLA type was indicated by public TCR beta signatures. Study-wide conclusions, independent of this receptor: In both this cohort and an independent cohort of over 350 donors, the cumulative frequency of public TCR beta family members distinguished carriers of CMV infection plus the relevant HLA type. In the ex vivo response, HLA-C-restricted CMV-specific TCR beta clonotypes were dominant, and in two of eight donors the single most frequent clonotype came from this HLA-C-restricted group.

Sequenced on an Illumina HiSeq 1500. TCRdb itself trimmed the public reads at Q25 with fastp, ran MiXCR and retained productive beta chains. Rows matching on CDR3 protein sequence are summarized as one entry with the most common DNA and genes. Present in this sample are approximately 550,000 distinct CDR3 sequences, 16% of which were seen just once. The top ten clonotypes cover 20% to 30% of the sample. This clonotype was seen a handful of times. The clone's antigen remains unknown. Nothing much larger sits one base from this clone, and base qualities are not available. The sequenced sample was CD8+ T cells from PBMCs. The TCR comes from a human donor in good health (CMV status not recorded). Some clones in this sample may be carry-over from other donors' samples.

This receptor carries the CDR3 CASSVASRGGGGGYTF. The sequence in DNA is TGTGCCAGCAGCGTAGCAAGTCGTGGAGGGGGCGGTGGCTACACCTTC. The chain is encoded by TRBV9 joined to TRBJ1-2, with 7 bases matching TRBD1. The CDR3 covers 16 residues, taking in both the cysteine and the phenylalanine. The entry retains the CDR3 DNA only, 48 bases that are in frame from base 1. Relative to germline, V is missing 0 bases and J is missing 7 bases, with 12 bases of the junction outside any gene match. Based on the germline V gene, the CDR1 and CDR2 sequences are SGDLS and YYNGEE.